Listed below are T cell receptor beta chains from one sample, sequenced in a study of T-cell memory formation after mild COVID-19. TCRdb redid the calling of the 5' RACE reads with MiXCR, one entry per CDR3 protein. The table includes around 300,000 distinct CDR3 sequences, roughly 13% detected once. The sample taken for sequencing was PBMCs or a T cell subset sorted from them (not recorded which). The origin of the receptors is a man younger than 35 who had mild COVID-19 (a few samples of this study predate the infection). Cell type and time point are not known. The CDR3 runs from the conserved cysteine through the conserved F or W. D genes are given only for firm matches. Clone size, where shown, is once, few, many, or a class for clones that have expanded.

-,TRBJ1-6,-,TRBV7-2,CASSDPSAGSPLHF,TGTGCCAGCAGCGACCCATCCGCGGGTTCACCCCTCCACTTT
few,TRBJ1-1,-,TRBV7-8,CASSQSELKAFF,TGTGCCAGCAGCCAAAGTGAGCTGAAAGCTTTCTTT
few,TRBJ2-7,TRBD1,TRBV20-1,CSAPGTAYEQYF,TGCAGTGCCCCCGGGACAGCCTACGAGCAGTACTTC
-,TRBJ1-2,-,TRBV14,CASGPGTTNYGYTF,TGTGCCAGCGGCCCCGGGACAACTAACTATGGCTACACCTTC
-,TRBJ1-2,-,TRBV12-3/TRBV12-4,CASSLKRVTNYGYTF,TGTGCCAGCAGTTTGAAGAGGGTAACTAACTATGGCTACACCTTC
-,TRBJ2-7,-,TRBV7-2,CASSHLLMRGKGEQYF,TGTGCCAGCAGCCACCTTCTTATGCGCGGGAAGGGCGAGCAGTACTTC
few,TRBJ1-2,-,TRBV6-6,CASSYRQPFFGYTF,TGTGCCAGCAGTTACCGGCAGCCTTTCTTCGGCTACACCTTC
-,TRBJ2-1,TRBD2,TRBV9,CASSQWGGGHNEQFF,TGTGCCAGCAGCCAGTGGGGCGGGGGGCACAATGAGCAGTTCTTC
many,TRBJ2-3,TRBD2,TRBV11-2,CASSPQLAGTNTQYF,TGTGCCAGCAGCCCCCAGCTAGCGGGCACAAATACGCAGTATTTT
-,TRBJ2-3,-,TRBV20-1,CSPSPLLSSDTQYF,TGCAGCCCCTCCCCACTGCTATCGTCAGATACGCAGTATTTT
many,TRBJ1-2,-,TRBV12-3/TRBV12-4,CASSPDFYGYTF,TGTGCCAGCAGTCCTGACTTCTATGGCTACACCTTC
many,TRBJ2-2,TRBD2,TRBV7-3,CASSLGAGGPGELFF,TGTGCCAGCAGCTTAGGGGCGGGGGGCCCCGGGGAGCTGTTTTTT
-,TRBJ2-5,TRBD2,TRBV20-1,CSASYRLAAYQETQYF,TGCAGTGCTAGTTATCGGCTAGCGGCCTACCAAGAGACCCAGTACTTC
-,TRBJ2-1,-,TRBV11-3,CASSSRPDRGLHEQFF,TGTGCCAGCAGCTCGCGCCCCGACAGGGGACTACATGAGCAGTTCTTC
many,TRBJ1-5,-,TRBV5-1,CASSLDGGDNQPQHF,TGCGCCAGCAGCTTGGACGGGGGAGACAATCAGCCCCAGCATTTT
-,TRBJ2-5,-,TRBV10-2,CASRHSYAETQYF,TGCGCCAGCAGACACTCATACGCGGAGACCCAGTACTTC
many,TRBJ1-1,-,TRBV7-3,CASSHGGGHTEAFF,TGTGCCAGCAGCCATGGGGGGGGGCACACTGAAGCTTTCTTT
few,TRBJ2-2,TRBD2,TRBV20-1,CSAPSGGAAGELFF,TGCAGTGCCCCTAGCGGGGGGGCGGCCGGGGAGCTGTTTTTT
few,TRBJ2-1,-,TRBV6-6,CASSYSGGLYNEQFF,TGTGCCAGCAGTTACTCGGGGGGCCTCTACAATGAGCAGTTCTTC
few,TRBJ2-2,-,TRBV29-1,CSVGGPNPGELFF,TGCAGCGTTGGAGGACCCAACCCCGGGGAGCTGTTTTTT
few,TRBJ2-5,TRBD2,TRBV5-1,CASSSGLAGRRETQYF,TGCGCCAGCAGCTCCGGACTAGCGGGGCGTAGAGAGACCCAGTACTTC
few,TRBJ2-6,-,TRBV6-5,CASSYSWNLGSGANVLTF,TGTGCCAGCAGTTACTCCTGGAACTTGGGGTCTGGGGCCAACGTCCTGACTTTC
few,TRBJ1-6,-,TRBV20-1,CSAGVRPSPLHF,TGCAGTGCTGGGGTTCGGCCTTCACCCCTCCACTTT
-,TRBJ2-7,-,TRBV27,CASSSTLRTGVSYEQYF,TGTGCCAGCAGTTCCACCCTCCGAACGGGCGTATCCTACGAGCAGTACTTC
few,TRBJ2-7,TRBD1,TRBV7-9,CASSLLGTGYRTEDF,TGTGCCAGCAGCCTATTGGGGACAGGGTACCGGACGGAGGACTTC
-,TRBJ2-3,TRBD1,TRBV12-3/TRBV12-4,CASSSSTGGEGTDTQYF,TGTGCCAGCAGTTCCTCGACAGGGGGCGAGGGCACAGATACGCAGTATTTT
few,TRBJ1-2,TRBD1,TRBV6-5,CASSYMTGGHYGYTF,TGTGCCAGCAGTTACATGACAGGGGGGCACTATGGCTACACCTTC